The rows below give T cell receptor beta chains drawn from one sample of a study of T cells in Graves' hyperthyroidism and ophthalmopathy. One entry per CDR3 protein, called by TCRdb with MiXCR from the multiplex PCR reads. This table has hundreds of thousands of distinct CDR3 sequences, 13% to 15% appearing once. The sequenced sample was blood. The receptors derive from a woman aged 18-29 years with Graves' hyperthyroidism. The CDR3 runs from the conserved cysteine through the conserved F or W. D genes are given only for firm matches.

v_call	d_call	j_call	cdr3_aa
TRBV24-1	-	TRBJ2-3	CATSDHDSLHFTDTQYF
TRBV7-9	-	TRBJ2-3	CASSSIDGTRTDTQYF
TRBV28	TRBD2	TRBJ2-1	CASINRGTSGYNEQFF
TRBV15	TRBD2	TRBJ2-5	CATSTPWGLAAPGETQYF
TRBV4-1	-	TRBJ1-6	CASSQVYTGSSSPLHF
TRBV11-1	TRBD1	TRBJ2-2	CASSPQRTGAGELFF
TRBV5-1	-	TRBJ1-2	CASSSGTYGYTF
TRBV28	TRBD2	TRBJ2-7	CASSVGLAGVMSYEQYF
TRBV13	-	TRBJ2-6	CASSSGTGERNSGANVLTF
TRBV7-9	TRBD2	TRBJ2-2	CASSSAGRAGELFF
TRBV3-1	-	TRBJ1-6	CASSQGNSPLHF
TRBV7-3	TRBD2	TRBJ2-3	CASSSAGFGTDTQYF
TRBV7-8	-	TRBJ1-2	CASSLARSGRDYGYTF
TRBV20-1	-	TRBJ2-3	CSASLSGDTQYF
TRBV18	TRBD1	TRBJ1-2	CASSPRVDRAGGYTF
TRBV15	-	TRBJ2-7	CATSTGAGVSYEQYF
TRBV27	TRBD1	TRBJ1-5	CASRLGQWDYQPQHF
TRBV30	TRBD2	TRBJ2-1	CAWSGTGGQYNEQFF
TRBV7-9	-	TRBJ2-5	CASSHRDLGETQYF
TRBV6-1	TRBD2	TRBJ2-7	CASSEPPGGKYEQYF
TRBV11-3	-	TRBJ1-1	CASSFSTNGDTEAFF
TRBV4-3	TRBD1	TRBJ1-6	CASSQDQDRDSPLHF
TRBV5-1	TRBD2	TRBJ2-3	CASSLVRLAVTDTQYF
TRBV20-1	TRBD2	TRBJ2-3	CSARGLAGRGTPDTQYF
TRBV15	-	TRBJ2-3	CATSRGYGTSTDTQYF
TRBV30	TRBD1	TRBJ1-6	CAWMTREIGQGYNSPLHF
TRBV20-1	-	TRBJ2-7	CSAASGLNRWSSYEQYF
TRBV14	-	TRBJ2-1	CASSQEGGPSYNEQFF
TRBV7-9	TRBD2	TRBJ2-7	CASSIGGARAYEQYF
TRBV20-1	-	TRBJ1-6	CSARVGRAFNSPLHF
TRBV7-3	TRBD2	TRBJ2-5	CASSLMPGGRETQYF
TRBV28	TRBD1	TRBJ2-1	CASSSTGGHNEQFF